The clone carrying this T cell receptor (beta chain) is a singleton in its sample. Its antigen is currently unknown. This entry is derived from a study of CD8+ T cells in alopecia areata. Background on the study: Treated patients' severity was scored by percentage of affected scalp area.

Reverse transcription of extracted RNA yielded cDNA, which provided the sequencing template. The repertoire was sequenced with immunoSEQ multiplex PCR; TCRdb's copy has only in-frame clones and lacks some. Seen here are about 190,000 clones, roughly 50% observed once, and the top ten hold roughly 13%. CDR1 is LNHDA and CDR2 is SQIVND in the germline V gene (reference sequence). The CDR3 is 17 residues long. J lost 1 base, V lost 3 bases, and 12 bases had no gene match. The treatment denotes: oral pan-JAK inhibitor, 5-10 mg twice daily. Study-wide results and limits: Affected scalp, especially in alopecia totalis/universalis, had a higher clonality than normal scalp did. Alphabeta T cells residing in normal skin are also sequenced in scalp samples.

Specimen: CD8+ T cells sorted from blood, collected at week 24, from a patient treated with tofacitinib. The clonotype originates from a human donor with alopecia areata. The rearrangement uses TRBV19 and TRBJ2-7; 7 bases align to TRBD2. Here the CDR3 reads CASSMGLQPPHSYEQYF. CDR3 nucleotide sequence: TGTGCCAGTAGTATGGGACTACAGCCGCCACATTCCTACGAGCAGTACTTC.